This record looks at one TCR beta chain sequence and its context. The germline V gene has CDR1 MNHEY and CDR2 SVGAGI. V lost 6 bases, J lost 2 bases, and 16 bases lay in between. The CDR3 runs 15 residues. This sample stems from a study of blood T cell repertoires in COVID-19. At the level of the study: Whether acute or convalescent, the COVID-19 samples came from the United States, Italy and Spain. In each case, the material was cDNA or gDNA derived from T cells, B-cell-depleted T cells, or PBMCs.

The authors' processing: Amplified reference gene primers provided the basis for estimating nucleated cell counts. The repertoire was sequenced with immunoSEQ multiplex PCR; TCRdb's copy has only in-frame clones and lacks some. That table gives V, J and clone size, and the DNA gave D and trimming. The sample carries 150,000 to 200,000 clones, about 80% recorded once. This rearrangement joins TRBV6-5 to TRBJ1-2; TRBD1 might be the D (5 bases). The sequenced material came from peripheral blood. The clonotype comes from a human donor with acute or convalescent COVID-19. The donor label of this sample is uncertain. The CDR3 coding sequence is TGTGCCAGCAGACCCCCAGGGCTTCCGAACTATGGCTACACCTTC. It codes for CASRPPGLPNYGYTF.